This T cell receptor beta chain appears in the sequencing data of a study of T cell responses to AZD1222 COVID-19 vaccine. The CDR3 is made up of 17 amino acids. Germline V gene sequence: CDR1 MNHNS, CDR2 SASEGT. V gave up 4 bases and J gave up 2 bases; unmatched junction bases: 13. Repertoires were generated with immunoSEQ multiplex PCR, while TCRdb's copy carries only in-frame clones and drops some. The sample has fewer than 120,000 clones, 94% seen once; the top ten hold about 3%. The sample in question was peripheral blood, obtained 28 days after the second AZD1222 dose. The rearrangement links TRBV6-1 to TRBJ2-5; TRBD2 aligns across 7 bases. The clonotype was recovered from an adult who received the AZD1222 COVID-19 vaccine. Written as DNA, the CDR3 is TGTGCCAGCAGTGGGACGGGGGGAGGTGTGGTACAAGAGACCCAGTACTTC. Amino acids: CASSGTGGGVVQETQYF.